Listed below are T cell receptor beta chains from one sample, sequenced in a study of shared clonotypes between healthy human individuals. Sequencing was performed with immunoSEQ multiplex PCR; in TCRdb, only in-frame clones are kept and a portion is missing. The data hold approximately 720,000 clones, with around 92% observed a single time. Sequencing was carried out using naive CD8+ T cells sorted from blood. The receptors originated from a man under 40 in good health. Each CDR3 is given with its conserved first and last residue.

v_call,j_call,cdr3_aa
TRBV5-6,TRBJ1-1,CASTLRTDEAFF
TRBV19,TRBJ1-1,CASSIDQSFTEAFF
TRBV27,TRBJ2-2,CASSFVDRGPTGELFF
TRBV27,TRBJ2-1,CASGDSSYNEQFF
TRBV5-4,TRBJ2-3,CASSERTSGSYTQYF
TRBV7-9,TRBJ2-7,CASSSSGSQLYEQYF
TRBV28,TRBJ2-2,CASSLGKNTGELFF
TRBV5-8,TRBJ1-2,CASRRQGANYGYTF
TRBV2,TRBJ1-1,CASRGQGSTEAFF
TRBV28,TRBJ2-7,CASSDYEQYF
TRBV4-1,TRBJ1-4,CASSPPGTNEKLFF
TRBV5-6,TRBJ2-5,CASSRDTLSPGTQYF
TRBV15,TRBJ2-7,CATSRGQGAVEQYF
TRBV11-2,TRBJ2-1,CASSLLAGSLRAFF
TRBV27,TRBJ2-1,CASRAHNEQFF